The clone carrying this T cell receptor (beta chain) was seen at least ten times. Its specificity is not known. This specimen comes from a study of read filtering for tumor transcriptome and immune sequencing. The wider study: Roughly 8 patients were R-ISS I, 16 were R-ISS II, more than five were R-ISS III.

Sampling of bone marrow took place during active disease in every patient. The CDR3 is 15 residues long. The trim removed 5 bases at V and 2 bases at J, leaving 5 bases unmatched. CDR1 SEHNR and CDR2 FQNEAQ come from the germline V gene (reference sequence). This library used roughly 0.4 ug RNA and molecular barcoded adaptors spanning alpha/delta and beta/gamma chains. TCRdb itself ran the reads through MiXCR, one entry per CDR3 protein. The data show 20,000 to 25,000 distinct CDR3 sequences, 20% to 25% seen once. Study results and caveats: Single-read clonotypes: roughly 82% of IR-seq clonotypes (approximately 4% of reads), 74.6% of RNA-seq clonotypes (approximately 49% of reads). IR-seq and RNA-seq agreed better without single-read clonotypes.

The sample consisted of a population of CD138-negative cells sorted from bone marrow. The rearrangement joins TRBV7-9 to TRBJ2-2, with TRBD2 matching 7 bases. The clonotype comes from a donor at least 40 years old with multiple myeloma. In DNA form, the CDR3 reads TGTGCCAGCAGCCCCACGGGACTAAACACCGGGGAGCTGTTTTTT. Its translation: CASSPTGLNTGELFF.